Below, one T cell receptor beta chain is given with its context. The antigen is undetermined. Samples had at least 6.5 million PBMCs isolated from them. CDR1 and CDR2 (germline): SNHLY, FYNNEI. CDR3 length: 15 residues. The V end was cut by 3 bases, the J end by 0 bases, with 12 bases between. Then a second PCR, running roughly 7 to 11 cycles, was carried out with a sample-barcoded 5' primer and a J-beta primer mix. Every cDNA molecule carried a tag from a template-switch adaptor bearing 12 random nucleotides. MiXCR, applied by TCRdb to the 5' RACE reads, yields one record per CDR3 protein. Of over a million distinct CDR3 sequences listed, 42% are singletons. The sample comes from a study of blood T cells in healthy people across ages. Study findings and constraints: Higher diversity and more naive CD4+ cells were features of long-lived donors, compared to aged donors.

The clonotype originates from a young woman in good health. Source material: blood. The chain carries TRBV2 and TRBJ2-7; D is possibly TRBD2 (6 bases). Here the CDR3 reads CASSDRDWGSYEQYF. CDR3 DNA sequence: TGTGCCAGCAGTGACCGGGACTGGGGCTCCTACGAGCAGTACTTC.